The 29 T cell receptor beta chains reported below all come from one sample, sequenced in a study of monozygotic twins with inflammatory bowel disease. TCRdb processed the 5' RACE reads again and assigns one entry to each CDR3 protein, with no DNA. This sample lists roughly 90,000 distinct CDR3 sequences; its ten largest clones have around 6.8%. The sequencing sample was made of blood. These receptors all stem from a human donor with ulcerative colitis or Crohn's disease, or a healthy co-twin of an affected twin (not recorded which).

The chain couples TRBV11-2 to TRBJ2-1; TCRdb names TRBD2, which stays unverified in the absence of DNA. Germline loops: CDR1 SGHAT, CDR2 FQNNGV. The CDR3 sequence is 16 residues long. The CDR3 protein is CASSLDLAGGVNEQFF.

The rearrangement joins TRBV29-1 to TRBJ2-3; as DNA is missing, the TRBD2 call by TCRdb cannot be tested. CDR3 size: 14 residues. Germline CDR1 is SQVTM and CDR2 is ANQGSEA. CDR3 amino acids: CSVVGGDYTDTQYF.

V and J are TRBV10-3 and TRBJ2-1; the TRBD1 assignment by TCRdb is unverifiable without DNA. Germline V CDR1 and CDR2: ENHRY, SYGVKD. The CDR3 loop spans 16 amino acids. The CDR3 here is CAISVVAEPGHNEQFF.

This chain's CDR3 is CASSLAVGGEAFF. The V gene is TRBV7-9, the J gene TRBJ1-1. CDR1 is SEHNR and CDR2 is FQNEAQ in the germline V gene (reference sequence). The CDR3 is 13 residues long.

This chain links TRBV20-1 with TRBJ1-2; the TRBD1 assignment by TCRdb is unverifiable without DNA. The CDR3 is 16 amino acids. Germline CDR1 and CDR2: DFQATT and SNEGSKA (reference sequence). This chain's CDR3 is CSAGEGQARFNYGYTF.

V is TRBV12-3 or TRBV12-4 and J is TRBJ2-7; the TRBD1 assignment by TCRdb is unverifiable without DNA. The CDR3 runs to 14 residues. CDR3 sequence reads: CASTRQGVRDEQYF.

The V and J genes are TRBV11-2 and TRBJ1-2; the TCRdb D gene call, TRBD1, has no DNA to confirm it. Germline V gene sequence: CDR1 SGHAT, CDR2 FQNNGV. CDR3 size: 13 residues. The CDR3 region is CASAWAGGRGYTF.

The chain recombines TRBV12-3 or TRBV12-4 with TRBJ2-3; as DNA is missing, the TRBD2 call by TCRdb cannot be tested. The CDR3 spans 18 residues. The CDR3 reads CASRRTSGGVWSTDTQYF.

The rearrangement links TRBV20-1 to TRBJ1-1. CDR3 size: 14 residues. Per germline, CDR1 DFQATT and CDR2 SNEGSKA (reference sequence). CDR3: CSARVQTMNTEAFF.

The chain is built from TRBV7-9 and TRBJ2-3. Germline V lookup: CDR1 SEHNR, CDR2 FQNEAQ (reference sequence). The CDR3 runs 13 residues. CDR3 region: CASSPVAADTQYF.

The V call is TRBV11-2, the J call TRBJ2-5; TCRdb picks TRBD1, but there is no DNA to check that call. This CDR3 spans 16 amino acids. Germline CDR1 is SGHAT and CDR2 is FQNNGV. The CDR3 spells CASSRGGPAGRETQYF.

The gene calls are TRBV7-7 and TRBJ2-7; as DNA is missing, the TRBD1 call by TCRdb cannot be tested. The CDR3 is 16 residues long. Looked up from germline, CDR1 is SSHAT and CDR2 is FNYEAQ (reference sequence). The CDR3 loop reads CASSPGPGAGGYEQYF.

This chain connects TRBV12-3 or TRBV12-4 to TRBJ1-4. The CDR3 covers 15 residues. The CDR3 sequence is CASSPKGLSNEKLFF.

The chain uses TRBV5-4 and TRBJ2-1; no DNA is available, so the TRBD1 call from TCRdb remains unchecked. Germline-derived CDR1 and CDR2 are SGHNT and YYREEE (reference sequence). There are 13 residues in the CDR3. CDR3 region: CASTPGGYNEQFF.

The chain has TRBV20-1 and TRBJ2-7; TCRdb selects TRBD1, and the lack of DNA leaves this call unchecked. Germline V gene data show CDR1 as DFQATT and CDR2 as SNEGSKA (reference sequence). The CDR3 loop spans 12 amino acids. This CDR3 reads CSATRGPYEQYF.

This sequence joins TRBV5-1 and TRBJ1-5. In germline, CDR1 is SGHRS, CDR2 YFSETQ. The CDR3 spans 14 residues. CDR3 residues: CASNLGRPNQPQHF.

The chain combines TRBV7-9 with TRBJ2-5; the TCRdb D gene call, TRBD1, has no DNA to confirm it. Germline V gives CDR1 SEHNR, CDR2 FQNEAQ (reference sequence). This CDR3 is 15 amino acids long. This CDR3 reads CASRGRGLYQETQYF.

CDR3 in amino acids: CASSYSLETQYF. V is TRBV6-2 or TRBV6-3 and J is TRBJ2-5. The CDR3 totals 12 residues. Germline lookup yields CDR1 MNHEY and CDR2 SVGEGT.

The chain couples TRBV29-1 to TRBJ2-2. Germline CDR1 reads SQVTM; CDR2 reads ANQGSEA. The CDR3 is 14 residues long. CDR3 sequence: CSVLMTANTGELFF.

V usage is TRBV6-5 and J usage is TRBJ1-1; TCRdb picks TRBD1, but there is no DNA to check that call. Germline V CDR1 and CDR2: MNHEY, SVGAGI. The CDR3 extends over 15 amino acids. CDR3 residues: CSSSYGAGMNTEAFF.

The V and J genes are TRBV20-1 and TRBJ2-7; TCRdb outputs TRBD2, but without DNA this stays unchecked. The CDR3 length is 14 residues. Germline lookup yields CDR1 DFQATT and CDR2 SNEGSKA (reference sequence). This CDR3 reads CSASGEVRTYEQYF.

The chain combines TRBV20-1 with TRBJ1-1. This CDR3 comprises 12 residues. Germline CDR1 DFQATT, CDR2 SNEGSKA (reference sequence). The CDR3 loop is CSARLGLTEAFF.

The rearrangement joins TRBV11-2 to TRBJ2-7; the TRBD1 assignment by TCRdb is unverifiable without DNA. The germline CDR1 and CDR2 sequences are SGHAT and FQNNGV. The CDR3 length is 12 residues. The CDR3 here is CASSIELGPSYF.

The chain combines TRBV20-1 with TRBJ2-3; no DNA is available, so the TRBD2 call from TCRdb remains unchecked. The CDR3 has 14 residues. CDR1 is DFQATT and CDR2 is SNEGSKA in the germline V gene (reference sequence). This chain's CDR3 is CSALADLGTDTQYF.

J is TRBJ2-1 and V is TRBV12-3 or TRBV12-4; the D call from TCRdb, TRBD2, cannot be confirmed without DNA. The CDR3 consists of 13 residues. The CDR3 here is CASSLAGGAEQFF.

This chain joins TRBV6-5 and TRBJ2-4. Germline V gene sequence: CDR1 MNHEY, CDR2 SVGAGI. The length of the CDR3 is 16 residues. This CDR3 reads CASSYSVGVAKNIQYF.

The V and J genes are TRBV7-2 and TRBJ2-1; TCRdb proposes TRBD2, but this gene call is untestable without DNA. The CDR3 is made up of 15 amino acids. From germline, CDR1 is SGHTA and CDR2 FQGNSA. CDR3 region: CASSSTSGAYNEQFF.

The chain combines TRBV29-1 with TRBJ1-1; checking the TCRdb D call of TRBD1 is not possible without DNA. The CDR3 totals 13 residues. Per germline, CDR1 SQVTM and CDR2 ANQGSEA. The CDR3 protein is CSVAGQGNTEAFF.

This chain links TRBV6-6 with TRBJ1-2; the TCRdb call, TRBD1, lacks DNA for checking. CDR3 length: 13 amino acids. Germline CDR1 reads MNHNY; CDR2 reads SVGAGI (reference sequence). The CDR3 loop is CASSPGGGYGYTF.